The 21 T cell receptor beta chains below were found in one sample sequenced in a study of T-cell reconstitution after alpha-beta-depleted transplantation in children. A TCRbeta library incorporating unique molecular identifiers was prepared. TCRdb itself ran the PCR reads through MiXCR, one entry per CDR3 protein. The repertoire holds 550,000 to 800,000 distinct CDR3 sequences, with about an eighth as singletons. The sequenced sample was PBMCs, obtained before TCRalphabeta/CD19-depleted stem cell transplant. Source of these receptors: a girl aged 2 to 9 with congenital amegakaryocytic thrombocytopenia, due to receive a stem cell transplant.

This clonotype was counted between two and nine times. In DNA, the CDR3 is TGCGCCAGCAGCCTCCAAAGGGGGGTGAGGAACACTGAAGCTTTCTTT. Amino acid sequence: CASSLQRGVRNTEAFF. The chain carries TRBV5-1 and TRBJ1-1; a possible D gene is TRBD1 (6 bases). Germline-derived CDR1 and CDR2 are SGHRS and YFSETQ. V was pared by 4 bases and J by 1 base, with 17 bases between. The CDR3 has 16 residues.

This clonotype was recorded a few times. The chain recombines TRBV6-5 with TRBJ2-1; D is ambiguous. Germline V CDR1 and CDR2: MNHEY, SVGAGI. Deletions cut 2 bases from V and 5 bases from J, with 10 bases between. The CDR3 sequence is 14 residues long. The CDR3 sequence: CASSYPEFDNEQFF. The CDR3 nucleotides are TGTGCCAGCAGTTACCCCGAGTTTGACAATGAGCAGTTCTTC.

The rearrangement joins TRBV6-2 or TRBV6-3 to TRBJ2-3; a weak D match, TRBD2 (5 bases). CDR1 and CDR2 from the germline V gene are MNHEY and SVGEGT. V shed 7 bases and J shed 2 bases, with 13 bases lying between them. The CDR3 sequence is 14 residues long. This CDR3 reads CASTRTSLTDTQYF. CDR3 nucleotides: TGTGCCAGCACCCGGACTTCGCTCACAGATACGCAGTATTTT.

This clonotype was seen at least ten times. The gene calls are TRBV20-1 and TRBJ1-1, with TRBD1 matching 8 bases. Per germline, CDR1 DFQATT and CDR2 SNEGSKA (reference sequence). The CDR3 extends over 14 amino acids. V lost 4 bases and J lost 5; bases outside the gene matches: 9. The CDR3 loop reads CSAKKRDRLTEAFF. The CDR3, as DNA: TGCAGTGCTAAAAAACGGGACAGGTTAACTGAAGCTTTCTTT.

This clonotype has ten or more counts. The V gene is TRBV15, the J gene TRBJ2-1; D not certain. There are 12 residues in the CDR3. CDR1 LNHNV and CDR2 YYDKDF come from the germline V gene (reference sequence). V was pared by 0 bases and J by 7 bases, with 4 bases between. The CDR3 DNA follows: TGTGCCACCAGCAGAGATAGGAATGAGCAGTTCTTC. Translated, it gives CATSRDRNEQFF.

This clonotype was counted many times. The V call is TRBV4-1, the J call TRBJ2-7; D is uncertain. In germline, CDR1 is MGHRA, CDR2 YSYEKL. V dropped 1 base and J dropped 1 base, with 20 bases sitting between them. The CDR3 totals 18 residues. Here the CDR3 reads CASSQGEESPYLSYEQYF. CDR3 DNA: TGCGCCAGCAGCCAAGGCGAAGAAAGCCCCTACCTATCCTACGAGCAGTACTTC.

This clonotype has just a few counts. The chain joins TRBV11-2 to TRBJ2-1; D not certain. Trimming removed 2 bases at V and 10 bases at J, with 9 bases between. CDR1 is SGHAT and CDR2 is FQNNGV in the germline V gene. The CDR3 totals 12 residues. The CDR3 spells CASSLFTGEQFF. Here the CDR3 DNA reads TGTGCCAGCAGCTTATTTACGGGCGAGCAGTTCTTC.

The table lists this clonotype with a few counts. Its ends do not fully match the called genes, so a read error is possible. The rearrangement uses TRBV3-1 and TRBJ2-7; perhaps TRBD1 as D (6 bases). The CDR3 sequence is 15 residues long. Germline V lookup: CDR1 LGHDT, CDR2 YNNKEL (reference sequence). CDR3: CACSQGGVSGYEQYF. CDR3 nucleotides: TGTGCCTGCAGCCAAGGGGGAGTATCCGGCTACGAGCAGTACTTC.

A few counts support this clonotype. This chain links TRBV5-1 with TRBJ1-2; unclear D gene. The germline CDR1 and CDR2 sequences are SGHRS and YFSETQ. With 4 bases removed from V and 0 bases from J, the gap between germline ends came to 16 bases. The CDR3 consists of 16 residues. The CDR3 DNA sequence: TGCGCCAGCAGCCGCCGGGAAAATTCCCCTAACTATGGCTACACCTTC. This translates into CASSRRENSPNYGYTF.

The gene calls are TRBV5-5 and TRBJ2-7; 10 bases align to TRBD1. Germline V gene sequence: CDR1 SGHKS, CDR2 YYEKEE (reference sequence). The CDR3 sequence is 17 residues long. J lost 1 base, V lost 3 bases, and 10 bases had no gene match. The CDR3 region has the DNA TGTGCCAGCAGCTACTTGGGGACAGGGGCGGCATCCTACGAGCAGTACTTC. Amino acids: CASSYLGTGAASYEQYF.

On this clonotype: Compared with germline, one end of the junction differs, possibly owing to a read error. The chain combines TRBV12-3 or TRBV12-4 with TRBJ1-5; no clear D gene. This CDR3 has 15 residues. The chain's CDR3 is CASRDRGPSNQPHHF. The CDR3 nucleotides are TGTGCCAGCAGGGATCGGGGTCCTAGCAATCAGCCCCATCATTTT.

The J gene is TRBJ2-1, the V gene TRBV29-1; D may be TRBD2 (5 bases). This CDR3 region has 14 residues. V was shortened by 4 bases and J by 0 bases, with 10 bases between the two germline ends. The germline V gene has CDR1 SQVTM and CDR2 ANQGSEA. The CDR3 region is CSVAGLSSYNEQFF. DNA of the CDR3: TGCAGCGTTGCAGGACTTAGCTCCTACAATGAGCAGTTCTTC.

This clonotype was observed many times. The chain couples TRBV20-1 to TRBJ2-1, with D perhaps being TRBD1 or TRBD2 (5 bases each). The V gene's germline CDR1 is DFQATT and CDR2 SNEGSKA (reference sequence). Between the trimmed V and J ends, which lost 6 bases and 2 bases, there was a span of 17 bases. There are 15 residues in the CDR3. CDR3 region: CSAIPWGSTYNEQFF. CDR3 DNA sequence: TGCAGTGCGATACCCTGGGGGAGCACCTACAATGAGCAGTTCTTC.

This clonotype occurred many times. V and J are TRBV4-2 and TRBJ2-1, with a possible D match to TRBD2 (6 bases). CDR3 length: 15 residues. V was cut by 3 bases and J by 6 bases, with 15 bases left in between. CDR1 LGHNA and CDR2 YNFKEQ come from the germline V gene. The CDR3 sequence: CASSQPGLALNEQFF. For the CDR3, the DNA is TGTGCCAGCAGCCAGCCGGGACTCGCACTCAATGAGCAGTTCTTC.

This clonotype was detected many times. J is TRBJ2-1 and V is TRBV5-1; D is ambiguous. The CDR3 is 17 amino acids. Trimming pared 0 bases from V and 0 bases from J, leaving 13 bases between. Germline lookup yields CDR1 SGHRS and CDR2 YFSETQ. This chain's CDR3 is CASSLGPKPSSYNEQFF. CDR3 sequence (DNA): TGCGCCAGCAGCTTGGGGCCGAAACCCTCCTCCTACAATGAGCAGTTCTTC.

Ten or more counts support this clonotype. This chain links TRBV5-4 with TRBJ2-5; 9 nucleotides match TRBD1. Per germline, CDR1 SGHNT and CDR2 YYREEE (reference sequence). Trimming removed 2 bases from V and 4 bases from J; junction bases left unmatched: 12. The CDR3 covers 17 residues. The CDR3 DNA sequence: TGTGCCAGCAGCTTACTTAAGAGGACAGGGGTAGGAGAGACCCAGTACTTC. Its translation is CASSLLKRTGVGETQYF. The entire variable domain, with the rest obtained from reference TRBV5-4 and TRBJ2-5, is as follows: ETGVTQSPTHLIKTRGQQVTLRCSSQSGHNTVSWYQQALGQGPQFIFQYYREEENGRGNFPPRFSGLQFPNYSSELNVNALELDDSALYLCASSLLKRTGVGETQYFGPGTRLLVL.

The rearrangement uses TRBV5-1 and TRBJ2-3; no firm D call. V gave up 7 bases and J gave up 0 bases, with 12 bases separating them. Germline values: CDR1 SGHRS, CDR2 YFSETQ. CDR3 length equals 14 residues. This CDR3 is CASFVGSSTDTQYF. The DNA for the CDR3 is TGCGCCAGCTTTGTGGGATCTAGCACAGATACGCAGTATTTT.

The J gene is TRBJ2-7, the V gene TRBV15, with 9 bases fitting TRBD1. Looked up from germline, CDR1 is LNHNV and CDR2 is YYDKDF (reference sequence). The CDR3 has 14 residues. V lost 3 bases to trimming and J lost 4 bases; unmatched junction nucleotides: 4. Here the CDR3 reads CATSSDRGKYEQYF. As DNA, the CDR3 is TGTGCCACCAGCAGCGACAGGGGGAAATACGAGCAGTACTTC.

This clonotype occurred many times. The V gene is TRBV29-1, the J gene TRBJ2-1; D gene ambiguous. The CDR3 has 13 residues. The germline gives CDR1 SQVTM, CDR2 ANQGSEA. V dropped 2 bases and J dropped 6 bases, with 11 bases sitting between them. The CDR3 loop reads CSVEPSFGNEQFF. The CDR3 DNA reads TGCAGCGTTGAACCAAGCTTTGGCAATGAGCAGTTCTTC.

This clonotype was found many times. V is TRBV7-9 and J is TRBJ2-1; 7 bases agree with TRBD1. In germline, CDR1 is SEHNR, CDR2 FQNEAQ (reference sequence). J was trimmed by 7 bases and V by 3 bases; bases with no gene match: 9. This CDR3 spans 15 amino acids. The CDR3 region is CASSFRDSGPNEQFF. The CDR3 DNA is TGTGCCAGCAGCTTCCGGGACAGCGGACCAAATGAGCAGTTCTTC.

V and J are TRBV12-3 or TRBV12-4 and TRBJ1-2; D gene unclear. V lost 10 bases and J lost 7, with 19 bases in between. There are 13 residues in the CDR3. The CDR3 coding sequence is TGTGCCATCGATATCCCGGGTGTTGGTGGCTACACCTTC. Translation gives CAIDIPGVGGYTF.